Described below is a single T cell receptor (beta chain) sequence and its context. The sample comes from a study of graft-versus-host responses after intestinal transplantation. Across the study: Tacrolimus plus steroids were given to all recipients for about 3 years, preceded by anti-thymocyte globulin induction.

This CDR3 comprises 15 residues. Deletions cut 5 bases from V and 0 bases from J, with 9 bases between. CDR1 is SGHDT and CDR2 is YYEEEE in the germline V gene. Using immunoSEQ multiplex PCR, the repertoire was profiled, and TCRdb retains in-frame clones only, with some absent. The sample records almost 70,000 clones, roughly 92% being singletons. The receptor was derived from a human patient who received an intestinal transplant, so some T cells may come from the graft donor. The chain uses TRBV5-6 and TRBJ1-6; D is unresolved. The material was bone marrow, obtained 700 to 850 days after intestinal transplantation. DNA for the CDR3: TGTGCCAGCAGGACAAGGAGCTCCTATAATTCACCCCTCCACTTT. It is translated as CASRTRSSYNSPLHF. The full variable domain, rest sourced from reference TRBV5-6 and TRBJ1-6, is DAGVTQSPTHLIKTRGQQVTLRCSPKSGHDTVSWYQQALGQGPQFIFQYYEEEERQRGNFPDRFSGHQFPNYSSELNVNALLLGDSALYLCASRTRSSYNSPLHFGNGTRLTVT.